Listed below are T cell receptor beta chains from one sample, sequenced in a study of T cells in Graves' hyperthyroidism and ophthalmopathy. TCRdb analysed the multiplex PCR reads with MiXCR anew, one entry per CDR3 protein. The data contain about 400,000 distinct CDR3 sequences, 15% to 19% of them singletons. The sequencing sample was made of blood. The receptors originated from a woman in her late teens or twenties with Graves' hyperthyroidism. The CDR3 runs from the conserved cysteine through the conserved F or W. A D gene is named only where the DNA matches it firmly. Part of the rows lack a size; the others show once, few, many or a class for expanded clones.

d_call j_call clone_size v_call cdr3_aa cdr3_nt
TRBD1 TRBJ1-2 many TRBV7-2 CASSLQGADPAGYTF TGTGCCAGCAGCCTCCAGGGGGCAGATCCGGCCGGCTACACCTTC
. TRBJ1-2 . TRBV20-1 CSARDRGGYGHTF TGCAGTGCTAGAGATAGGGGAGGCTATGGCCACACCTTC
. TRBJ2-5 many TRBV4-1 CASSQKVAGGETQYF TGCGCCAGCAGCCAAAAGGTGGCGGGCGGGGAGACCCAGTACTTC
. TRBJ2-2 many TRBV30 CASSLRLTGELFF TGTGCCTCCAGCCTCAGATTAACCGGGGAGCTGTTTTTT
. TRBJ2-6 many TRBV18 CASSPPDTGANVLTF TGTGCCAGCTCACCACCAGATACTGGGGCCAACGTCCTGACTTTC
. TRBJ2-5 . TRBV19 CASQGWRHKYF TGTGCCAGCCAGGGGTGGCGCCACAAGTACTTC
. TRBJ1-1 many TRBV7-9 CASSLVQGEVTEAFF TGTGCCAGCAGCTTAGTCCAGGGCGAGGTCACTGAAGCTTTCTTT
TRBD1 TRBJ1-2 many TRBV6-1 CASSLYRGGYGYTF TGTGCCAGCAGTTTGTACAGGGGAGGCTATGGCTACACCTTC
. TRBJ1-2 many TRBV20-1 CSAIQESNYGYTF TGCAGTGCTATACAGGAATCTAACTATGGCTACACCTTC
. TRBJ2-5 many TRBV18 CASSPGYGGEETQYF TGTGCCAGCTCACCGGGGTACGGAGGAGAAGAGACCCAGTACTTC
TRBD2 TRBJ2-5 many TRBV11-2 CASSLAAGGETQYF TGTGCCAGCAGCTTAGCTGCGGGAGGGGAGACCCAGTACTTC
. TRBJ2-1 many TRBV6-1 CAASWVGDEQFF TGTGCCGCCTCCTGGGTAGGTGATGAGCAGTTCTTC
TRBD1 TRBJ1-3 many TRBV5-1 CASSLEGAWGNTIYF TGCGCCAGCAGCTTGGAGGGGGCATGGGGAAACACCATATATTTT
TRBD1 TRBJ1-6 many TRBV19 CASSTGAGNSPLHF TGTGCCAGTAGCACAGGGGCGGGCAATTCACCCCTCCACTTT
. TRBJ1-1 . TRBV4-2 CASSQDWPKQGLNTEAFF TGTGCCAGCAGCCAAGATTGGCCTAAACAAGGGTTGAACACTGAAGCTTTCTTT
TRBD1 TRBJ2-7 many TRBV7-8 CASNPGTGDYEQYF TGTGCCAGCAACCCCGGGACAGGGGACTACGAGCAGTACTTC
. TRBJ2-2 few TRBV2 CASSRGGTTGELFF TGTGCCAGCAGCCGAGGGGGGACGACCGGGGAGCTGTTTTTT
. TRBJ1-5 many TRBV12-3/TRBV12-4 CASGYRRNSNQPQHF TGTGCCAGCGGGTATAGGCGTAATAGCAATCAGCCCCAGCATTTT
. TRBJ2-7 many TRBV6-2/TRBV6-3 CASSPTGHRYEQYF TGTGCCAGCAGCCCAACGGGACACCGCTACGAGCAGTACTTC
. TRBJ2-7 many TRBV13 CASSSRSDFYEQYF TGTGCCAGCAGCTCAAGGTCTGATTTTTACGAGCAGTACTTC
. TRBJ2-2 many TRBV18 CASSLFRDTGELFF TGTGCCAGCTCCCTATTCCGGGACACCGGGGAGCTGTTTTTT
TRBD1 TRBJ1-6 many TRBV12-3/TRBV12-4 CASSSNNRGTPLHF TGTGCCAGCAGTTCCAACAACAGGGGAACACCCCTCCACTTT
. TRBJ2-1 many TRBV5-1 CASGKGGGAVDNEQFF TGCGCCAGCGGGAAGGGGGGCGGGGCAGTGGACAATGAGCAGTTCTTC
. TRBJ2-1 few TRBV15 CATSRVGGRASYNEQFF TGTGCCACCAGCAGAGTGGGGGGGCGGGCCTCCTACAATGAGCAGTTCTTC
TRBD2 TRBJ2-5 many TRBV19 CASSMMVAGESGVQETQYF TGTGCCAGTAGTATGATGGTAGCGGGAGAATCGGGCGTACAAGAGACCCAGTACTTC
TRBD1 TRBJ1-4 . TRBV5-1 CASSLDRGVEKLFF TGCGCCAGCAGCTTGGACAGGGGGGTCGAAAAACTGTTTTTT
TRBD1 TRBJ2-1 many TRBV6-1 CASSEARDRGDNEQFF TGTGCCAGCAGTGAAGCGCGGGACAGGGGAGACAATGAGCAGTTCTTC
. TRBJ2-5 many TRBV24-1 CATSDTETGETQYF TGTGCCACCAGCGACACCGAAACGGGGGAGACCCAGTACTTC
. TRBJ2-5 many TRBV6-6 CASSYRGGETQYF TGTGCCAGCAGTTACCGGGGCGGGGAGACCCAGTACTTC
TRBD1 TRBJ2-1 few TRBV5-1 CASSFRQGSYNEQFF TGCGCCAGCAGCTTCAGACAGGGGTCCTACAATGAGCAGTTCTTC
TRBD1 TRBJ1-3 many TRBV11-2 CASSSTGANTIYF TGTGCCAGCAGCTCGACAGGGGCAAACACCATATATTTT
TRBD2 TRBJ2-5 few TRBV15 CATSREAPTGLAGGGQETQYF TGTGCCACCAGCAGGGAAGCCCCGACAGGACTAGCGGGGGGGGGACAAGAGACCCAGTACTTC